The clone carrying this TCR beta chain was counted between two and nine times. Sequencing used immunoSEQ multiplex PCR; TCRdb keeps in-frame clones, though not all of them. The data show fewer than 200,000 clones, around 90% seen once. The data were taken from a study of blood T cell repertoires in COVID-19. For the study at large: There were acute and convalescent COVID-19 samples, and they came from the United States, Italy and Spain. T cells, B-cell-depleted T cells, or PBMCs provided the cDNA or gDNA that served as material.

CDR3 length: 18 amino acids. CDR1 is PRHDT and CDR2 is FYEKMQ in the germline V gene (reference sequence). V dropped 5 bases and J dropped 0 bases, with 22 bases sitting between them. The chain links TRBV13 to TRBJ1-2, with D possibly matching TRBD1 (6 bases). Source material: peripheral blood. This clonotype was sampled from a woman between 45 and 65 years old with acute or convalescent COVID-19. As DNA, the CDR3 is TGTGCCAGCAGCACCTGGACAGCGCATTTAGGACCTAACTATGGCTACACCTTC. Its translation: CASSTWTAHLGPNYGYTF.